This entry lists 24 T cell receptor beta chains sequenced from one sample in a study of radiation and T cells in renal cell carcinoma. Sample time point: blood 2 weeks post-SBRT. Sample treatment: 15 Gy SBRT to primary tumor, nephrectomy 4 weeks later. The method was immunoSEQ multiplex PCR; TCRdb's version includes in-frame clones alone and lacks a portion of them. The sample consists of some 120,000 clones, 81% of them appearing once. This sample comprised blood, obtained from a patient whose treatment included radiotherapy and nephrectomy. These receptors were obtained from a man aged 45-65 years with renal cell carcinoma.

The CDR3 nucleotides are TGTGCCAGCAGTTTATCGCCCCTCTATAATGAAAAACTGTTTTTT. Its protein is CASSLSPLYNEKLFF. The gene calls are TRBV27 and TRBJ1-4; D not certain. CDR3 length equals 15 residues. Germline CDR1 reads MNHEY; CDR2 reads SMNVEV (reference sequence). Trimming cost V 0 bases and J 4 bases, with 9 bases left between them.

This chain links TRBV10-3 with TRBJ1-5; D remains ambiguous. This CDR3 comprises 15 residues. V lost 0 bases and J 4 bases, leaving 10 bases between the germline ends. Looked up from germline, CDR1 is ENHRY and CDR2 is SYGVKD. The CDR3 DNA sequence: TGTGCCATCAGTGAGTCAGGGTCCCTGAATCAGCCCCAGCATTTT. Translated: CAISESGSLNQPQHF.

J is TRBJ2-1 and V is TRBV5-1; D not certain. V lost 0 bases, J lost 0 bases, and 4 bases lay in between. The CDR3 contains 14 residues. Germline-derived CDR1 and CDR2 are SGHRS and YFSETQ. CDR3 DNA sequence: TGCGCCAGCAGCTTGGCAAGCTCCTACAATGAGCAGTTCTTC. Its translation: CASSLASSYNEQFF.

The chain links TRBV7-3 to TRBJ2-3; 15 positions agree with TRBD2. Trimming took 3 bases from V and 6 from J; bases not matched to a gene: 4. This CDR3 is 16 amino acids long. The germline V gene has CDR1 SGHTA and CDR2 FQGTGA. Here the CDR3 DNA reads TGTGCCAGCAGCTTCGGACTAGCGGGAGGGCCTGATACGCAGTATTTT. Encoded protein: CASSFGLAGGPDTQYF.

The CDR3 sequence: CASSRTGGKVNEKLFF. The DNA of the CDR3 is TGCGCCAGCAGCCGAACAGGGGGCAAGGTTAATGAAAAACTGTTTTTT. V is TRBV5-1 and J is TRBJ1-4; 9 bases agree with TRBD1. V trimming: 4 bases; J trimming: 4 bases; junction bases outside the gene matches: 8. CDR3 length equals 16 residues. Germline loops: CDR1 SGHRS, CDR2 YFSETQ.

This chain joins TRBV27 and TRBJ2-7; the match to TRBD1 covers 7 bases. Germline-derived CDR1 and CDR2 are MNHEY and SMNVEV (reference sequence). The J segment lost 2 bases and the V segment lost 0 bases, leaving 1 base of the junction unmatched. The CDR3 has 14 residues. CDR3 amino acids: CASSLSTGTYEQYF. The CDR3 region has the DNA TGTGCCAGCAGTTTATCGACAGGGACCTACGAGCAGTACTTC.

This chain links TRBV10-3 with TRBJ1-1; 9 bases agree with TRBD1. V was pared by 11 bases and J by 3 bases, with 4 bases of the junction left unmatched. This CDR3 is built from 12 residues. Germline CDR1 ENHRY, CDR2 SYGVKD. The CDR3 here is CASRTGDTEAFF. The CDR3 DNA is TGTGCCTCGCGGACAGGGGACACTGAAGCTTTCTTT.

The CDR3 DNA sequence: TGTGCCAGCAGCCAAGTTGTCCGGACTAGCGGGGGGGCGAACACCGGGGAGCTGTTTTTT. Protein product: CASSQVVRTSGGANTGELFF. This rearrangement joins TRBV4-2 to TRBJ2-2, with TRBD2 matching 15 bases. The CDR3 extends over 20 amino acids. Losses at the gene ends were 1 base for V and 0 bases for J; bases not matched to a gene: 6. Germline loops: CDR1 LGHNA, CDR2 YNFKEQ.

The chain joins TRBV5-4 to TRBJ2-3; TRBD2 matches at 13 bases. In germline, CDR1 is SGHNT, CDR2 YYREEE (reference sequence). The length of the CDR3 is 18 residues. Trimming at V came to 0 bases and at J to 5 bases, leaving 9 bases not matched to a gene. Here the CDR3 reads CASSLVTSGGSHRDTQYF. The CDR3 region has the DNA TGTGCCAGCAGCTTGGTGACTAGCGGGGGGTCACACAGAGATACGCAGTATTTT.

This clone turned up a few times. The rearrangement joins TRBV4-2 to TRBJ1-1; possibly TRBD1 for D (6 bases). Germline loops: CDR1 LGHNA, CDR2 YNFKEQ. Trimming cost V 3 bases and J 0 bases, with 8 bases left between them. This CDR3 comprises 14 residues. CDR3 protein: CASSHRGLNTEAFF. The CDR3 DNA is TGTGCCAGCAGCCACAGGGGACTGAACACTGAAGCTTTCTTT.

Worth noting for this clone: Relative to the germline gene, one junction end is altered; a read error may explain this. The rearrangement uses TRBV7-7 and TRBJ2-5; 7 bases align to TRBD2. Germline V gives CDR1 SSHAT, CDR2 FNYEAQ (reference sequence). This CDR3 contains 14 residues. CDR3: CASSLSGNWETQYF. The CDR3 region has the DNA TGTGCTAGCAGCTTAAGCGGGAACTGGGAGACCCAGTACTTC.

The chain carries TRBV19 and TRBJ1-2, with a possible D match to TRBD1 (5 bases). V lost 3 bases and J lost 3, with 14 bases in between. There are 15 residues in the CDR3. Germline assignment: CDR1 LNHDA and CDR2 SQIVND (reference sequence). The CDR3 here is CASSIYLWGDYGYTF. In DNA, the CDR3 is TGTGCCAGTAGTATTTATCTTTGGGGCGACTATGGCTACACCTTC.

V gene TRBV6-5 combines with J gene TRBJ2-7; D uncertain. The CDR3 consists of 15 residues. Germline V gives CDR1 MNHEY, CDR2 SVGAGI. V lost 5 bases, J lost 0 bases, and 14 bases lay in between. Here the CDR3 DNA reads TGTGCCAGCAGTCTCGACGTTTATAGCTCCTACGAGCAGTACTTC. Translating it yields CASSLDVYSSYEQYF.

The CDR3 here is CAITHPGLETQYF. For the CDR3, the DNA is TGTGCCATCACCCACCCAGGTCTAGAGACCCAGTACTTC. The V and J genes are TRBV10-3 and TRBJ2-5; D call uncertain. Germline V CDR1 and CDR2: ENHRY, SYGVKD. CDR3 length: 13 amino acids. Between the trimmed V and J ends, which lost 7 bases and 4 bases, there was a span of 13 bases.

The rearrangement uses TRBV13 and TRBJ2-1; D not certain. The germline V gene encodes CDR1 PRHDT and CDR2 FYEKMQ (reference sequence). Trimming shortened V by 2 bases and J by 7 bases, and 9 bases separated the two germline ends. This CDR3 is 13 amino acids long. CDR3 sequence (DNA): TGTGCCAGCAGCTTAACCAGGCAGAATGAGCAGTTCTTC. This translates into CASSLTRQNEQFF.

Of note for this clone: The sample has other DNA sequences that encode this CDR3 too. This sequence joins TRBV30 and TRBJ1-6; D not resolved. Germline V CDR1 and CDR2: GTSNPN, SVGIG (reference sequence). CDR3 length: 11 amino acids. Trimming removed 3 bases at V and 9 bases at J, with 6 bases between. CDR3 sequence reads: CAWRAGSPLHF. In nucleotides, the CDR3 is TGTGCCTGGAGGGCGGGTTCACCCCTCCACTTT.

This chain joins TRBV18 and TRBJ1-4; 7 bases align to TRBD1. The CDR3 runs 15 residues. J gave up 3 bases and V 2 bases, and 3 bases lay outside the gene matches. Germline V gene lookup returns CDR1 KGHSH and CDR2 LQKENI. CDR3 nucleotide sequence: TGTGCCAGCTCACCAACAGGACAGGCTAATGAAAAACTGTTTTTT. It translates to CASSPTGQANEKLFF.

For this clone: Its ends do not fully match the called genes, so a read error is possible. Other DNA variants within this sample encode the same CDR3. The CDR3 is CASSLQGISTDTQYF. The CDR3 DNA follows: TGTGCTAGCAGCCTACAGGGGATAAGCACAGATACGCAGTATTTT. The chain couples TRBV7-3 to TRBJ2-3, with 7 bases aligning to TRBD1. The CDR3 length is 15 residues. Germline V gene lookup returns CDR1 SGHTA and CDR2 FQGTGA.

The chain uses TRBV5-1 and TRBJ2-5, with 9 nucleotides matching TRBD1. Trimming at V came to 3 bases and at J to 4 bases, leaving 4 bases not matched to a gene. The CDR3 runs to 14 residues. The germline gives CDR1 SGHRS, CDR2 YFSETQ. The CDR3 DNA is TGCGCCAGCAGCTCGCTGACAGGGGGAGAGACCCAGTACTTC. It yields the protein CASSSLTGGETQYF. Based on the CDR3 plus reference TRBV5-1 and TRBJ2-5, the full variable domain is KAGVTQTPRYLIKTRGQQVTLSCSPISGHRSVSWYQQTPGQGLQFLFEYFSETQRNKGNFPGRFSGRQFSNSRSEMNVSTLELGDSALYLCASSSLTGGETQYFGPGTRLLVL.

The rearrangement links TRBV7-2 to TRBJ2-3; TRBD2 matches at 7 bases. The germline gives CDR1 SGHTA, CDR2 FQGNSA. The trim removed 2 bases at V and 5 bases at J, leaving 10 bases unmatched. The CDR3 loop spans 16 amino acids. For the CDR3, the DNA is TGTGCCAGCAGCTTACGCCGGGGACTAACCGGAGATACGCAGTATTTT. Translation: CASSLRRGLTGDTQYF.

The rearrangement links TRBV5-1 to TRBJ2-3, with 9 bases lining up with TRBD2. CDR3 length equals 16 residues. V dropped 3 bases and J dropped 6; count of bases not matched to a gene: 11. Germline V gene lookup returns CDR1 SGHRS and CDR2 YFSETQ. The CDR3 DNA reads TGCGCCAGCAGCTCCTATCTAGCGGGAAGTGGGGATACGCAGTATTTT. As protein: CASSSYLAGSGDTQYF.

The rearrangement joins TRBV5-1 to TRBJ1-4; a weak D match, TRBD1 (5 bases). This CDR3 spans 14 amino acids. V lost 7 bases to trimming and J lost 5 bases, with 15 bases between them. Germline CDR1 is SGHRS and CDR2 is YFSETQ. The CDR3 DNA follows: TGCGCCAGCTCTCGAGAGGGGCCCAATGAAAAACTGTTTTTT. It translates to CASSREGPNEKLFF.

The chain combines TRBV5-1 with TRBJ1-4; maybe TRBD1 (5 bases). CDR3 length equals 14 residues. With 4 bases removed from V and 8 bases from J, the gap between germline ends came to 15 bases. The germline CDR1 and CDR2 sequences are SGHRS and YFSETQ. The CDR3 DNA sequence: TGCGCCAGCAGCCTCCAGGGAACTGAGGAAAAACTGTTTTTT. Its translation: CASSLQGTEEKLFF.

DNA of the CDR3: TGTGCCAGTAGTATGGGACAGGGAGGGGAAAAACTGTTTTTT. This translates into CASSMGQGGEKLFF. The chain links TRBV19 to TRBJ1-4, with TRBD1 matching over 9 bases. V shed 3 bases and J 8 bases; nucleotides not matched to a gene: 4. Per the germline V gene, CDR1 is LNHDA and CDR2 is SQIVND (reference sequence). This CDR3 has 14 residues.